This T cell receptor (beta chain) was documented in a study of T cell repertoires in cytomegalovirus infection. Study-level results: In two of eight donors, the top clonotype was HLA-C-restricted CMV-specific. Of the TCR beta families, the public ones yielded a cumulative frequency that identified carriers of CMV plus the relevant HLA.

The CDR3 runs 13 residues. V was pared by 1 base and J by 6 bases, with 8 bases between. Germline assignment: CDR1 KGHSH and CDR2 LQKENI. Regarding this clonotype: Its antigen is currently unknown.

TCRdb reprocessed the reads with MiXCR, giving one entry per CDR3 protein. The data show about 180,000 distinct CDR3 sequences, around 14% seen once. This receptor was obtained from a human donor in good health (CMV status not recorded). Some clones in this sample may be carry-over from other donors' samples. Sequencing was done on a sample of PBMCs. The gene calls are TRBV18 and TRBJ2-3; weak D call: TRBD2 (5 bases). CDR3 in DNA: TGTGCCAGCTCACCACTACCGGGGGATACGCAGTATTTT. This gives the protein CASSPLPGDTQYF.